Below are 28 T cell receptor beta chains sequenced from a single sample in a study of regulatory T cells in long-lasting Graves disease. Time point meaning: newly diagnosed GD, antithyroid drugs for less than 3 months. Construction of the TCR library relied on RNA isolated from PBMCs. CDR3-region Arm-PCR and iRepertoire HTBI primers produced the TCR beta libraries. Each CDR3 protein is one row after TCRdb ran MiXCR on the multiplex PCR reads. The sample lists approximately 480,000 distinct CDR3 sequences; roughly 15% were seen once. This sample was also put to use in a study of T cells in Graves' hyperthyroidism and ophthalmopathy.

Sequencing was performed on peripheral blood mononuclear cells (PBMCs), taken at new diagnosis, from a patient treated with antithyroid drugs. These receptors originate from a middle-aged man with Graves disease.

The V and J genes are TRBV18 and TRBJ1-6; perhaps TRBD1 as D (5 bases). The CDR3 spans 16 residues. CDR1 and CDR2 from the germline V gene are KGHSH and LQKENI. V lost 3 bases and J 5 bases, leaving 14 bases between the germline ends. In nucleotides, the CDR3 is TGTGCCAGCTCACCGCGGCAGGGAGTCCATAATTCACCCCTCCACTTT. Translated: CASSPRQGVHNSPLHF.

This clonotype was counted a few times. The rearrangement links TRBV29-1 to TRBJ1-1, with D unresolved. Trimming removed 6 bases at V and 4 bases at J, with 18 bases between. The CDR3 sequence is 14 residues long. Germline CDR1 and CDR2: SQVTM and ANQGSEA. The CDR3: CSVLMDPAGTEAFF. For the CDR3, the DNA is TGCAGCGTCCTTATGGACCCGGCGGGCACTGAAGCTTTCTTT.

The V gene is TRBV28, the J gene TRBJ1-2; TRBD1 agrees at 7 bases. With 5 bases clipped from V and 2 bases from J, the junction kept 5 bases outside the gene matches. The CDR3 length is 14 residues. The germline CDR1 and CDR2 sequences are MDHEN and SYDVKM. The CDR3 DNA is TGTGCCAGCAGTACGCGGACAGGAAACTATGGCTACACCTTC. Its protein is CASSTRTGNYGYTF.

This clonotype was seen ten or more times. In nucleotides, the CDR3 is TGTGCCAGCAGCGGACGACTTATGAACACCGGGGAGCTGTTTTTT. Translated, it gives CASSGRLMNTGELFF. The V gene is TRBV5-6, the J gene TRBJ2-2; D is uncertain. V lost 4 bases and J lost 1, with 11 bases in between. Germline V CDR1 and CDR2: SGHDT, YYEEEE. The CDR3 covers 15 residues. The full variable domain, with the rest looked up from reference TRBV5-6 and TRBJ2-2, is DAGVTQSPTHLIKTRGQQVTLRCSPKSGHDTVSWYQQALGQGPQFIFQYYEEEERQRGNFPDRFSGHQFPNYSSELNVNALLLGDSALYLCASSGRLMNTGELFFGEGSRLTVL.

V and J are TRBV5-4 and TRBJ2-7; D not certain. Germline CDR1 and CDR2: SGHNT and YYREEE (reference sequence). V was shortened by 0 bases and J by 5 bases, with 6 bases between the two germline ends. There are 12 residues in the CDR3. CDR3 residues: CASSLAWDEQYF. CDR3 sequence (DNA): TGTGCCAGCAGCTTGGCGTGGGACGAGCAGTACTTC.

CDR3 bases: TGCGCCAGCAGTGTACGGAATGAGCAGTTCTTC. Its protein is CASSVRNEQFF. The chain recombines TRBV10-2 with TRBJ2-1; the D is unclear. Trimming removed 4 bases at V and 7 bases at J, with 5 bases between. The CDR3 loop spans 11 amino acids. The germline gives CDR1 WSHSY, CDR2 SAAADI.

This clonotype was seen repeatedly, ten times or more. The CDR3 is CASHPGRPKREAFF. DNA for the CDR3: TGTGCCAGTCATCCGGGACGGCCTAAACGGGAGGCTTTCTTT. This rearrangement joins TRBV27 to TRBJ1-1; possible D gene TRBD1, 5 bases. This CDR3 is 14 amino acids long. Trimming stripped 9 bases from V and 11 bases from J, with 25 bases between. Germline loops: CDR1 MNHEY, CDR2 SMNVEV (reference sequence).

The chain recombines TRBV29-1 with TRBJ1-4; the D is unclear. The CDR3 covers 14 residues. Germline CDR1 is SQVTM and CDR2 is ANQGSEA. The CDR3 DNA reads TGCACGCCTCACCTCCCAAGGGCCGGTGAAAAACTGTTTTTT. It translates to CTPHLPRAGEKLFF.

This clonotype was counted only a few times. This rearrangement joins TRBV7-2 to TRBJ1-4; no definite D call. V gave up 1 base and J gave up 4 bases, with 16 bases separating them. The germline V gene has CDR1 SGHTA and CDR2 FQGNSA. The CDR3 length is 17 residues. The CDR3 DNA reads TGTGCCAGCAGCTTAGGACTGCGGCCGACAAATAATGAAAAACTGTTTTTT. It codes for CASSLGLRPTNNEKLFF.

This clonotype was detected only a few times. The chain carries TRBV7-9 and TRBJ2-7; D remains unclear. This CDR3 contains 14 residues. V was clipped by 0 bases and J by 3 bases, with 9 bases between them. Germline CDR1 is SEHNR and CDR2 is FQNEAQ (reference sequence). The CDR3 here is CASSLASGYYEQYF. CDR3 nucleotides: TGTGCCAGCAGCTTAGCGTCCGGCTACTACGAGCAGTACTTC.

This clonotype was observed at least ten times. The rearrangement uses TRBV28 and TRBJ2-5; D is perhaps TRBD1 (5 bases). Germline CDR1 and CDR2: MDHEN and SYDVKM. The CDR3 is 15 amino acids. Trimming took 4 bases from V and 1 from J, leaving 13 bases between them. Here the CDR3 reads CASSSLFQGQETQYF. The DNA for the CDR3 is TGTGCCAGCAGTTCCCTCTTCCAGGGCCAAGAGACCCAGTACTTC.

This clonotype has just a few counts. Since a much larger clone is just one base distant, this may be a read error. V is TRBV19 and J is TRBJ2-7, with 11 nucleotides matching TRBD2. This CDR3 comprises 14 residues. V shed 9 bases, J shed 3 bases, and the junction held 7 bases outside the gene matches. CDR1 and CDR2 from the germline V gene are LNHDA and SQIVND (reference sequence). CDR3 sequence reads: CASSTGTSGYEQYF. CDR3 nucleotide sequence: TGTGCCAGCAGCACCGGGACTAGCGGCTACGAGCAGTACTTC.

In its sample, this clonotype was seen many times. This chain links TRBV5-1 with TRBJ2-2; D is possibly TRBD1 (6 bases). This CDR3 is built from 15 residues. Germline CDR1 SGHRS, CDR2 YFSETQ. The V end was cut by 3 bases, the J end by 4 bases, with 13 bases between. CDR3 nucleotides: TGCGCCAGCAGCTCCCTCGGGACAACCACCGGGGAGCTGTTTTTT. Encoded protein: CASSSLGTTTGELFF.

The chain links TRBV3-1 to TRBJ2-7; 7 bases line up with TRBD2. This CDR3 spans 12 amino acids. Germline V gene lookup returns CDR1 LGHDT and CDR2 YNNKEL (reference sequence). The ends lost 8 bases at V and 1 base at J; junction bases unmatched: 2. The CDR3 region has the DNA TGTGCCAGCGGGAGGGCATCCTACGAGCAGTACTTC. Translated: CASGRASYEQYF.

A remark on this clonotype: One base away lies a much larger clone, so this may be a sequencing read error. The V call is TRBV5-1, the J call TRBJ2-7; weak D call: TRBD1 (6 bases). Germline CDR1 reads SGHRS; CDR2 reads YFSETQ. This CDR3 region has 16 residues. Trimming took 4 bases from V and 2 from J, leaving 19 bases between them. The CDR3 DNA sequence: TGCGCCAGCAGCGGACCTGGGGCAGGGGTTACCTACGAGCAGTACTTC. Translation: CASSGPGAGVTYEQYF.

Concerning this clonotype: This may arise from a read error, as a much more abundant clone is one base away. The conserved closing phenylalanine or tryptophan is absent in this CDR3, likely reflecting a read error. V is TRBV5-1 and J is TRBJ2-1; D is undetermined. This CDR3 contains 12 residues. Trimming pared 0 bases from V and 8 bases from J, leaving 6 bases between. CDR1 SGHRS and CDR2 YFSETQ come from the germline V gene. The CDR3 is CASSLEAHEQFV. CDR3 DNA sequence: TGCGCCAGCAGCTTGGAAGCGCATGAGCAGTTCGTC.

This clonotype showed up many times. The chain has TRBV11-3 and TRBJ1-4; D might be TRBD1 (6 bases). V gave up 4 bases and J gave up 2 bases, with 14 bases separating them. CDR3 length: 16 amino acids. In germline, CDR1 is SGHNT, CDR2 YENEEA. CDR3: CASSSRWTATNEKLFF. DNA of the CDR3: TGTGCCAGCAGCTCCCGGTGGACAGCGACTAATGAAAAACTGTTTTTT.

This clonotype was recorded many times. The V and J genes are TRBV29-1 and TRBJ2-1, with D perhaps TRBD2 (7 bases). V shed 1 base and J shed 9 bases, with 13 bases lying between them. CDR3 length: 13 residues. The germline gives CDR1 SQVTM, CDR2 ANQGSEA. The CDR3 bases are TGCAGCGTTGAAGTACCGGGGGGCTTTGAGCAGTTCTTC. Protein: CSVEVPGGFEQFF.

There are many counts of this clonotype. The chain is built from TRBV5-1 and TRBJ2-5, with D unclear. Germline V CDR1 and CDR2: SGHRS, YFSETQ. The CDR3 has 14 residues. The V and J ends lost 4 bases and 4 bases respectively, with 14 bases between them. CDR3 sequence: CASSTGLNRETQYF. Here the CDR3 DNA reads TGCGCCAGCAGCACCGGGCTAAATAGAGAGACCCAGTACTTC.

This clonotype occurred a few times. The chain couples TRBV19 to TRBJ1-5; no clear D. CDR3 length equals 15 residues. Trimming took 3 bases from V and 5 from J, leaving 14 bases between them. Germline V gives CDR1 LNHDA, CDR2 SQIVND (reference sequence). The CDR3 DNA follows: TGTGCCAGTAGTATTAGGCGGAATACTGATCAGCCCCAGCATTTT. Amino acid sequence: CASSIRRNTDQPQHF.

V and J are TRBV2 and TRBJ2-3, with TRBD2 identical over 13 bases. V shed 8 bases and J 6 bases; nucleotides not matched to a gene: 5. CDR3 length: 14 residues. From germline, CDR1 is SNHLY and CDR2 FYNNEI. CDR3 loop: CASWTSGRLDTQYF. CDR3 sequence (DNA): TGTGCCAGCTGGACTAGCGGGAGACTGGATACGCAGTATTTT.

There are many counts of this clonotype. The genes are TRBV20-1 and TRBJ2-5, with D possibly matching TRBD2 (6 bases). Trimming left V 2 bases short and J 3 bases short, with 7 bases between. This CDR3 is built from 12 residues. Germline CDR1 is DFQATT and CDR2 is SNEGSKA (reference sequence). CDR3 in amino acids: CSARTGEETQYF. The CDR3 DNA is TGCAGTGCTAGAACGGGAGAAGAGACCCAGTACTTC.

This clonotype has ten or more counts. CDR3 loop: CASSSSGTPYNEQFF. CDR3 in DNA: TGTGCCAGCAGCTCCTCCGGGACGCCATACAATGAGCAGTTCTTC. The rearrangement joins TRBV11-2 to TRBJ2-1; D possibly matches TRBD1 or TRBD2 (5 bases each). This CDR3 region has 15 residues. The V and J ends lost 4 bases and 4 bases respectively, with 14 bases between them. Per germline, CDR1 SGHAT and CDR2 FQNNGV.

Only a few counts were recorded for this clonotype. The V gene is TRBV6-5, the J gene TRBJ1-5; D may be TRBD1 (6 bases). CDR1 is MNHEY, CDR2 SVGAGI, per germline. This CDR3 region has 16 residues. With 1 base removed from V and 6 bases from J, the gap between germline ends came to 16 bases. The CDR3 here is CASSYLPQGRPQPQHF. CDR3 nucleotides: TGTGCCAGCAGTTACTTACCACAGGGACGGCCTCAGCCCCAGCATTTT.

This clonotype was recorded only once. The chain uses TRBV2 and TRBJ2-3; the D gene is possibly TRBD1 (8 bases). The V gene's germline CDR1 is SNHLY and CDR2 FYNNEI. This CDR3 spans 15 amino acids. Trimming cost V 6 bases and J 0 bases, with 13 bases left between them. The CDR3 is CASRYRGGSTDTQYF. The DNA of the CDR3 is TGTGCCAGCAGGTACAGGGGGGGGAGCACAGATACGCAGTATTTT.

The rearrangement links TRBV20-1 to TRBJ2-5; 9 bases are a match to TRBD2. This CDR3 has 15 residues. Germline CDR1 DFQATT, CDR2 SNEGSKA (reference sequence). J was trimmed by 1 base and V by 6 bases; bases with no gene match: 9. Here the CDR3 reads CSASSGLAIQETQYF. In DNA form, the CDR3 reads TGCAGTGCGTCCTCGGGACTAGCTATCCAAGAGACCCAGTACTTC.

This chain connects TRBV28 to TRBJ2-7, with 12 bases aligning to TRBD2. CDR1 is MDHEN and CDR2 is SYDVKM in the germline V gene. There are 12 residues in the CDR3. V shed 4 bases, J shed 12 bases, and the junction held 4 bases outside the gene matches. The CDR3 DNA sequence: TGTGCCAGCAGTTCCGGACTAGCGGGGATGTACTTC. Residues: CASSSGLAGMYF.

This clonotype was observed many times. The chain uses TRBV12-3 or TRBV12-4 and TRBJ2-7, with 7 bases aligning to TRBD2. This CDR3 is 15 amino acids long. The V gene end was trimmed by 5 bases and the J gene end by 3 bases; junction bases not matched to a gene: 10. The CDR3 coding sequence is TGTGCCAGCAGTGGCCGGCTAGCGGTTAGCTACGAGCAGTACTTC. Protein product: CASSGRLAVSYEQYF.